This T cell receptor beta chain was documented in a study of blood T cell repertoires in COVID-19. About the research overall: PBMCs, B-cell-depleted T cells, or T cells were the source of the cDNA or gDNA that made up the material.

This clone was counted a few times. The study drew participants aged roughly 18 to 89 years from around 24 US areas. Clinical history reported by participants formed the basis on which cohorts were assigned. From germline, CDR1 is SGHNT and CDR2 YYREEE (reference sequence). J was trimmed by 13 bases and V by 4 bases; bases with no gene match: 7. The CDR3 spans 11 residues. Original analysis: Researchers report that nucleated cell counts were estimated from reference gene primer amplification. The repertoire was sequenced with immunoSEQ multiplex PCR; TCRdb's copy has only in-frame clones and lacks some. The V and J calls and clone size come from that table; D and trimming were worked out from the DNA. The table lists hundreds of thousands of clones, 75% to 90% of them singletons.

The clonotype originates from a woman in her twenties or thirties with acute COVID-19. The chain links TRBV5-4 to TRBJ1-2; TRBD1 matches at 7 bases. The specimen sequenced was PBMCs or T cells enriched from blood (not recorded which). The CDR3 DNA sequence: TGTGCCAGCAGCCCCGACAGGGAACTCACCTTC. Translated, it gives CASSPDRELTF. The variable domain in full, completed from reference TRBV5-4 and TRBJ1-2, reads ETGVTQSPTHLIKTRGQQVTLRCSSQSGHNTVSWYQQALGQGPQFIFQYYREEENGRGNFPPRFSGLQFPNYSSELNVNALELDDSALYLCASSPDRELTFGSGTRLTVV.